Listed here are 14 T cell receptor beta chains from one sample, sequenced in a study of OX40 agonist ivuxolimab in advanced cancers. Receptor amplification or capture employed the immunoSEQ multiplex PCR assay. TCRdb obtained this table from immuneACCESS and retained in-frame rearrangements with V and J assigned. These tables miss some clones; where compared with another copy, unresolved V genes account for less than half of the shortfall, and the remainder is unexplained. For this sample there are over 50,000 clones; around 90% appear just once. Together, the top ten hold roughly 25% of the sample. The sample was CD4+ or CD8+ T cells sorted from blood, taken in a trial of the OX40 agonist ivuxolimab. The receptors derive from an adult with an advanced solid tumor such as melanoma, head and neck, liver or kidney cancer.

V gene TRBV30 combines with J gene TRBJ1-2; 9 bases align to TRBD1. The CDR3 length is 15 residues. Germline V gene lookup returns CDR1 GTSNPN and CDR2 SVGIG (reference sequence). With V trimmed by 8 bases and J by 2 bases, 12 bases remained unmatched. The CDR3 region is CAGGQGPVFNYGYTF. CDR3 coding DNA: TGTGCCGGCGGACAGGGGCCGGTTTTCAACTATGGCTACACCTTC.

In its sample, this clone was seen once. The chain carries TRBV9 and TRBJ2-5; TRBD2 matches at 7 bases. Trimming took 4 bases from V and 1 from J; bases not matched to a gene: 16. The CDR3 length is 18 residues. Looked up from germline, CDR1 is SGDLS and CDR2 is YYNGEE. The CDR3 loop is CASSPLPSLAAVQETQYF. Here the CDR3 DNA reads TGTGCCAGCAGCCCACTCCCTAGTCTAGCGGCCGTCCAAGAGACCCAGTACTTC.

V usage is TRBV27 and J usage is TRBJ2-5; no firm D call. V was clipped by 5 bases and J by 5 bases, with 18 bases between them. CDR3 length equals 15 residues. From germline, CDR1 is MNHEY and CDR2 SMNVEV (reference sequence). The CDR3 sequence: CASSPNPPYGETQYF. The CDR3, as DNA: TGTGCCAGCAGTCCAAATCCCCCGTACGGGGAGACCCAGTACTTC.

V usage is TRBV6-5 and J usage is TRBJ2-3, with D possibly being TRBD1 (8 bases). V was shortened by 6 bases and J by 5 bases, with 18 bases between the two germline ends. Germline CDR1 and CDR2: MNHEY and SVGAGI. This CDR3 region has 15 residues. The CDR3 coding sequence is TGTGCCAGCAGGCCAACAGGGGGGGTACTAGATACGCAGTATTTT. This codes for CASRPTGGVLDTQYF.

The gene calls are TRBV18 and TRBJ1-3; no firm D call. The CDR3 covers 14 residues. Trimming took off 0 bases at V and 7 bases at J, with 10 bases between the two ends. Germline CDR1 is KGHSH and CDR2 is LQKENI. The CDR3 region is CASSPPSGGNTIYF. The DNA for the CDR3 is TGTGCCAGCTCACCACCTTCAGGAGGGAACACCATATATTTT.

The rearrangement links TRBV7-9 to TRBJ2-1; no firm D call. The germline V gene encodes CDR1 SEHNR and CDR2 FQNEAQ (reference sequence). Trimming took 1 base from V and 10 from J, leaving 14 bases between them. The CDR3 has 14 residues. The CDR3 loop reads CASSLVDSPLEQFF. The CDR3 bases are TGTGCCAGCAGCTTAGTTGACTCTCCCCTGGAGCAGTTCTTC. The entire variable domain, with the rest obtained from reference TRBV7-9 and TRBJ2-1, is as follows: DTGVSQNPRHKITKRGQNVTFRCDPISEHNRLYWYRQTLGQGPEFLTYFQNEAQLEKSRLLSDRFSAERPKGSFSTLEIQRTEQGDSAMYLCASSLVDSPLEQFFGPGTRLTVL.

J is TRBJ2-2 and V is TRBV28; no clear D gene. In germline, CDR1 is MDHEN, CDR2 SYDVKM. The germline V and J ends were trimmed by 2 bases and 3 bases, with 7 bases remaining between them. This CDR3 has 14 residues. This CDR3 reads CASSLVSDTGELFF. For the CDR3, the DNA is TGTGCCAGCAGTTTAGTCTCGGACACCGGGGAGCTGTTTTTT.

CDR3 nucleotide sequence: TGTGCCAGTAGAGTGACAGAATACTTCGAAGCTTTCTTT. The encoded protein is CASRVTEYFEAFF. The chain carries TRBV19 and TRBJ1-1; a weak D match, TRBD1 (5 bases). V dropped 6 bases and J dropped 8 bases, with 16 bases sitting between them. Germline V gives CDR1 LNHDA, CDR2 SQIVND (reference sequence). The CDR3 totals 13 residues.

The chain recombines TRBV28 with TRBJ2-7, with TRBD2 identical over 11 bases. CDR1 and CDR2 from the germline V gene are MDHEN and SYDVKM. The V and J ends lost 3 bases and 2 bases, in that order; junction bases with no gene match: 6. This CDR3 comprises 16 residues. Written as DNA, the CDR3 is TGTGCCAGCAGTTTTCCCGGGACTAGCGGAGCCTACGAGCAGTACTTC. This codes for CASSFPGTSGAYEQYF.

V and J are TRBV5-1 and TRBJ2-1, with 10 bases that match TRBD2. V was pared by 6 bases and J by 8 bases, with 20 bases of the junction left unmatched. The CDR3 consists of 18 residues. Germline V gene sequence: CDR1 SGHRS, CDR2 YFSETQ. The DNA of the CDR3 is TGCGCCAGCAACCCAACCCCCCAAACACTAGCGGGAAGTGATGAGCAGTTCTTC. It specifies CASNPTPQTLAGSDEQFF. The entire variable domain, with the rest obtained from reference TRBV5-1 and TRBJ2-1, is as follows: KAGVTQTPRYLIKTRGQQVTLSCSPISGHRSVSWYQQTPGQGLQFLFEYFSETQRNKGNFPGRFSGRQFSNSRSEMNVSTLELGDSALYLCASNPTPQTLAGSDEQFFGPGTRLTVL.

This rearrangement joins TRBV6-6 to TRBJ2-7, with D perhaps assigned TRBD1 or TRBD2 (5 bases each). The V end lost 2 bases, the J end lost 4 bases, and 12 bases lay between the germline ends. The CDR3 spans 14 residues. Germline V gives CDR1 MNHNY, CDR2 SVGAGI (reference sequence). The CDR3 protein is CASSYGVGEYEQYF. The CDR3 nucleotides read TGTGCCAGCAGTTACGGGGTGGGGGAGTACGAGCAGTACTTC.

The chain links TRBV7-2 to TRBJ1-5, with D unclear. Germline CDR1 reads SGHTA; CDR2 reads FQGNSA. With 1 base removed from V and 1 base from J, the gap between germline ends came to 14 bases. CDR3 size: 17 residues. Written as DNA, the CDR3 is TGTGCCAGCAGCTTAGTTGAGTCACTGGGGAGCAATCAGCCCCAGCATTTT. Translated, it gives CASSLVESLGSNQPQHF.

This chain joins TRBV6-1 and TRBJ2-1, with D possibly being TRBD2 (5 bases). The ends were cut back, 4 bases at V and 7 bases at J, with 8 bases in the middle. The V gene's germline CDR1 is MNHNS and CDR2 SASEGT. The length of the CDR3 is 12 residues. Here the CDR3 reads CASSAWRNEQFF. CDR3 coding DNA: TGTGCCAGCAGTGCCTGGAGGAATGAGCAGTTCTTC.

The chain carries TRBV9 and TRBJ1-5; a weak D match, TRBD1 (5 bases). V lost 0 bases, J lost 0 bases, and 10 bases lay in between. Germline V gene data show CDR1 as SGDLS and CDR2 as YYNGEE. The CDR3 is 16 amino acids. CDR3 loop: CASSVGSGVSNQPQHF. CDR3 DNA sequence: TGTGCCAGCAGCGTAGGTTCGGGGGTTAGCAATCAGCCCCAGCATTTT.